Listed below are T cell receptor beta chains from one sample, sequenced in a study of T-cell reconstitution after alpha-beta-depleted transplantation in children. Using its own MiXCR run on the PCR reads, TCRdb lists one record per CDR3 protein. The profile covers approximately 230,000 distinct CDR3 sequences, with roughly a quarter appearing a single time and around 4.8% taken by the ten largest. The specimen was PBMCs, mostly from graft donor cells, collected 360 days after TCRalphabeta/CD19-depleted stem cell transplant. These receptors originate from a female patient aged 2-9 years who had a stem cell transplant for congenital amegakaryocytic thrombocytopenia, so the T cells may come from the graft donor. The CDR3 runs from the conserved cysteine through the conserved F or W. A D gene is named only where the DNA matches it firmly. Size values are once, few and many counts, or a class for expanded clones, and some rows have none.

few	TRBJ2-1	TRBV7-9	.	TGTGCCAGCAGCTGGAAGGGGCAGGGCCTCTCCTACAATGAGCAGTTCTTC	CASSWKGQGLSYNEQFF
few	TRBJ1-5	TRBV20-1	TRBD1	TGCAGTGCAAACGGACAGGACAATCAGCCCCAGCATTTT	CSANGQDNQPQHF
few	TRBJ2-1	TRBV18	.	TGTGCCAGCTCACCAATTGCCGGCCTCTACAATGAGCAGTTCTTC	CASSPIAGLYNEQFF
.	TRBJ2-2	TRBV7-9	.	TGTGCCAGCAGAACGGACAACACCGGGGAGCTGTTTTTT	CASRTDNTGELFF
few	TRBJ1-1	TRBV15	.	TGTGCCACCAGCAGAGAAAGGGTAGTCCAGGGAATCACTGAAGCTTTCTTT	CATSRERVVQGITEAFF
.	TRBJ2-7	TRBV7-8	.	TGTGCCAGCAGCCCCGGCGCGGTAAACTCCTACGAGCAGTACTTC	CASSPGAVNSYEQYF
.	TRBJ2-7	TRBV4-1	.	TGCGCCAGCAGCCAAGATGGGTCCTACGAGCAGTACTTC	CASSQDGSYEQYF
.	TRBJ2-1	TRBV29-1	TRBD2	TGCAGCGTTGTGGGACTAGCGGGAGACAATGAGCAGTTCTTC	CSVVGLAGDNEQFF
few	TRBJ2-2	TRBV4-1	.	TGCGCCAGCAGCCAAGATTTTAGTTACACCGGGGAGCTGTTTTTT	CASSQDFSYTGELFF
few	TRBJ2-5	TRBV30	TRBD2	TGTGCCTGGAGTTCAGGTAGCGGGACGGGGGAGACCCAGTACTTC	CAWSSGSGTGETQYF
few	TRBJ2-5	TRBV28	.	TGTGCCAGCAGTTCCCGGGACGTGGGGGAGACCCAGTACTTC	CASSSRDVGETQYF
.	TRBJ2-7	TRBV15	.	TGTGCCACCAGCAGAGATTCGGCTAGCGATGCCTACGAGCAGTACTTC	CATSRDSASDAYEQYF
few	TRBJ2-7	TRBV29-1	TRBD1	TGCAGCGTTGAGAGTGGCGGGACAGGGGCCTACGAGCAGTACTTC	CSVESGGTGAYEQYF
.	TRBJ2-1	TRBV20-1	TRBD2	TGCAGTGCTATTCTACTAGCGGGAGGATCCTACAATGAGCAGTTCTTC	CSAILLAGGSYNEQFF
.	TRBJ2-3	TRBV29-1	.	TGCAGCGTTGCGGCTAGCACCACTCCATCGCAGTATTTT	CSVAASTTPSQYF
few	TRBJ2-7	TRBV4-1	.	TGCGCCAGCAGCCAAGGCTCCGGGACATCCTACGAGCAGTACTTC	CASSQGSGTSYEQYF
.	TRBJ1-5	TRBV12-3/TRBV12-4	.	TGTGCCAGTACACAAGGTGGTCAGCCCCAGCATTTT	CASTQGGQPQHF
few	TRBJ2-7	TRBV5-1	.	TGCGCCAGCAGCTTCCTGGAAGAGCAGTACTTC	CASSFLEEQYF
few	TRBJ2-3	TRBV7-9	TRBD2	TGTGCCAGCAGCTCGTATAGCGGGAGCACAGATACGCAGTATTTT	CASSSYSGSTDTQYF
.	TRBJ2-3	TRBV6-5	.	TGTGCCAGCAGTTACGGAGGAGAGCAGTATTTT	CASSYGGEQYF
few	TRBJ2-1	TRBV16	TRBD2	TGTGCCAGCAGCCAATCGGGCTTTCGCGGGAGGCTCAATGAGCAGTTCTTC	CASSQSGFRGRLNEQFF
few	TRBJ2-5	TRBV20-1	TRBD2	TGCAGTGCTAGTTCCCACTGGACTAGCGGGAGTGGGGGGGAGACCCAGTACTTC	CSASSHWTSGSGGETQYF
.	TRBJ1-5	TRBV12-3/TRBV12-4	TRBD1	TGTGCCAGCAGAAGGGGACAGGCCCGAGATCAGCCCCAGCATTTT	CASRRGQARDQPQHF
.	TRBJ1-5	TRBV7-9	.	TGTGCCAGCAGCTTAGCGGGACAACAGCCCCAGCATTTT	CASSLAGQQPQHF
.	TRBJ1-1	TRBV6-1	.	TGTGCCAGCAGTGACCCAAGACAGAAATTGAACACTGAAGCTTTCTTT	CASSDPRQKLNTEAFF
.	TRBJ2-3	TRBV12-3/TRBV12-4	.	TGTGCCAGCAGTTGGCGGAACACAGATACGCAGTATTTT	CASSWRNTDTQYF
few	TRBJ1-1	TRBV25-1	.	TGTGCCAGCAGTGACGACAGGTATACTGAAGCTTTCTTT	CASSDDRYTEAFF
.	TRBJ2-7	TRBV28	.	TGTGCCAGCAGGCAGCAGGGGTGGGAGCAGTACTTC	CASRQQGWEQYF
.	TRBJ2-1	TRBV4-3	.	TGCGCCAGCAGCCAAGTTAGTACCGAAGGATGGGTGCAGTTCTTC	CASSQVSTEGWVQFF
many	TRBJ1-1	TRBV11-2	.	TGTGCCAGCAGCAGGGATGTGAACACTGAAGCTTTCTTT	CASSRDVNTEAFF
once	TRBJ2-7	TRBV4-3	.	TGCGCCAGCAGCCAAGACTGGCTCGCCCGCCGGGGGATATACGAGCAGTACTTC	CASSQDWLARRGIYEQYF
.	TRBJ1-1	TRBV4-2	TRBD1	TGTGCCAGCAGCCAAGATCCCGGACAGGGAATTAGCCCTGAACCTTTCTTT	CASSQDPGQGISPEPFF
.	TRBJ2-7	TRBV6-5	.	TGTGCCAGCAGTTATGACCTTACCTACGAGCAGTACTTC	CASSYDLTYEQYF
.	TRBJ1-6	TRBV27	.	TGTGCCAGCAGTTTTACCGGTTCAGGGAGTTATAATTCACCCCTCCACTTT	CASSFTGSGSYNSPLHF
.	TRBJ2-7	TRBV4-1	.	TGCGCCAGCAGCCACCCAGGGCTCGGGGAGCAGTACTTC	CASSHPGLGEQYF
.	TRBJ1-3	TRBV20-1	.	TGCAGTGCCGCCATAGGAGGCTACTCTGGAAACACCATATATTTT	CSAAIGGYSGNTIYF
.	TRBJ1-3	TRBV13	TRBD1	TGTGCCAGCAGCCCCGGGACAGCGCGAAACACCATATATTTT	CASSPGTARNTIYF
few	TRBJ2-7	TRBV5-1	TRBD2	TGCGCCAGCAGCATACTAGCGGGCACTAACTACGAGCAGTACTTC	CASSILAGTNYEQYF
.	TRBJ1-2	TRBV29-1	.	TGCAGCGTTGAAGATACCGGGAGTGGCTACACCTTC	CSVEDTGSGYTF
.	TRBJ1-5	TRBV28	TRBD1	TGTGCCAGCAGTTTTAGGACAGGGGAACAGCCCCAGCATTTT	CASSFRTGEQPQHF